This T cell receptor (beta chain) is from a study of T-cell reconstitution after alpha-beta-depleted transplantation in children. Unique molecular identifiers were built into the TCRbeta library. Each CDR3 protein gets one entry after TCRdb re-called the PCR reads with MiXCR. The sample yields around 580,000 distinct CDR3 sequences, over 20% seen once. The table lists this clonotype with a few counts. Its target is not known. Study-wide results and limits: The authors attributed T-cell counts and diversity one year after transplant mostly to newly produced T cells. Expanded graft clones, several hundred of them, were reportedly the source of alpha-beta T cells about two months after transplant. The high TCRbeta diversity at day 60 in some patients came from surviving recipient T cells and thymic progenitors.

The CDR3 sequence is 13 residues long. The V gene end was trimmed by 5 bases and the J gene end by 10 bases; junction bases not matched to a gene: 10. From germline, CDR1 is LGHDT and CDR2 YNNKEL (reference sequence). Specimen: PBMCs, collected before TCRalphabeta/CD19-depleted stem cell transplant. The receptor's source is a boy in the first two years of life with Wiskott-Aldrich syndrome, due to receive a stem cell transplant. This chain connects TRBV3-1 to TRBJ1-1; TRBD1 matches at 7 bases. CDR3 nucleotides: TGTGCCAGCAGCGGACCTCCGACAGGGCCAGCTTTCTTT. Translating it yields CASSGPPTGPAFF.